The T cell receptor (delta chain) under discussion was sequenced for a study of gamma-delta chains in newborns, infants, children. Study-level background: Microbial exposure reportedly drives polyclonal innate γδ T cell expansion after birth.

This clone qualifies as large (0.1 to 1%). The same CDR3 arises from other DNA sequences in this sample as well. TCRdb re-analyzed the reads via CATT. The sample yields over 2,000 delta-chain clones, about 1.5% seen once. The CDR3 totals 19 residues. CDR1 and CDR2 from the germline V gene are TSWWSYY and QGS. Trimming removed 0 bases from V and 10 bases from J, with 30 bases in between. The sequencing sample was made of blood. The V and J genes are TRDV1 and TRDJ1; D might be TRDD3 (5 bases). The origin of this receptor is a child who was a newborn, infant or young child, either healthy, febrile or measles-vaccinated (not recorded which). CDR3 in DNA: TGTGCTCTTGGGGAACTATGGTTTCCGAGGATAGATTTCCCTGTTGGACTCATCTTT. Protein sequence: CALGELWFPRIDFPVGLIF.